This TCR beta chain was retrieved from a study of T cells in Graves' hyperthyroidism and ophthalmopathy. Study-wide points: Most expanded thyroid clonotypes above 0.001 recurred in blood.

In this sample, this clonotype turned up many times. Its matching antigen is unknown. V gave up 4 bases and J gave up 3 bases, with 11 bases separating them. Per germline, CDR1 SGHRS and CDR2 YFSETQ. This CDR3 comprises 13 residues. TCR beta CDR3 sequences were amplified from RNA transcripts. HTBI primers were employed in a first-round RT-PCR of the TCR CDR3. TCRdb fed the multiplex PCR reads into MiXCR, producing one record per CDR3 protein. Found here are about 400,000 distinct CDR3 sequences, 15% to 17% of them singletons; the top ten hold about 14%. The material sequenced was blood. The chain has TRBV5-1 and TRBJ2-7; no firm D call. This clonotype was sampled from a woman under 30 with Graves' hyperthyroidism. The CDR3 region is CASSQRHLYEQYF. In DNA form, the CDR3 reads TGCGCCAGCAGCCAAAGACATCTCTACGAGCAGTACTTC.